The clone carrying this T cell receptor (beta chain) has only a few counts. V gave up 1 base and J gave up 5 bases, with 12 bases separating them. This CDR3 region has 15 residues. Germline V gene data show CDR1 as SGHNT and CDR2 as YENEEA. The data belong to a study of CD8+ T cells in alopecia areata. The authors extracted RNA and reverse transcribed it into cDNA as the sequencing template. Measured with immunoSEQ multiplex PCR; TCRdb has only the in-frame clones, and not every one. There are about 91,000 clones in the sample; about 45% occur only once, and 0.79% lies in the top ten. This chain connects TRBV11-3 to TRBJ2-1, with D unresolved. Sequencing was performed on CD4+ T cells sorted from blood. This clonotype originated in a human donor with alopecia areata. CDR3 sequence: CASSLVSLGNNEQFF. The CDR3 DNA reads as TGTGCCAGCAGCTTAGTTTCCCTGGGAAACAATGAGCAGTTCTTC.